This T cell receptor beta chain was identified during a study of shared T cell receptors in the human thymus. Sequencing was performed with immunoSEQ multiplex PCR; in TCRdb, only in-frame clones are kept and a portion is missing. This repertoire shows hundreds of thousands of clones, approximately 85% found once; its top ten account for roughly 0.01%. This clone has more than one count but fewer than ten. Germline CDR1 and CDR2: SGHDN and FVKESK. V lost 0 bases to trimming and J lost 4 bases, with 17 bases between them. The CDR3 is made up of 17 amino acids. These same records also appear under a second study, on human thymus T cells. That investigation notes: Corrective surgery for congenital heart defects was being performed on the healthy Finnish infants who served as donors. Thymus tissue was removed during corrective cardiac surgery. What appeared biased in thymic and blood repertoires was the usage of V and J genes. Related studies noted strongly shared thymic repertoires across unrelated people.

This sequence joins TRBV14 and TRBJ2-3; D might be TRBD2 (6 bases). Sample: thymocytes. The TCR comes from a girl under two years old with a congenital heart defect. The CDR3 DNA reads as TGTGCCAGCAGCCAAGAAGGCGGGCGGGGTTCCCCAGATACGCAGTATTTT. It encodes CASSQEGGRGSPDTQYF.